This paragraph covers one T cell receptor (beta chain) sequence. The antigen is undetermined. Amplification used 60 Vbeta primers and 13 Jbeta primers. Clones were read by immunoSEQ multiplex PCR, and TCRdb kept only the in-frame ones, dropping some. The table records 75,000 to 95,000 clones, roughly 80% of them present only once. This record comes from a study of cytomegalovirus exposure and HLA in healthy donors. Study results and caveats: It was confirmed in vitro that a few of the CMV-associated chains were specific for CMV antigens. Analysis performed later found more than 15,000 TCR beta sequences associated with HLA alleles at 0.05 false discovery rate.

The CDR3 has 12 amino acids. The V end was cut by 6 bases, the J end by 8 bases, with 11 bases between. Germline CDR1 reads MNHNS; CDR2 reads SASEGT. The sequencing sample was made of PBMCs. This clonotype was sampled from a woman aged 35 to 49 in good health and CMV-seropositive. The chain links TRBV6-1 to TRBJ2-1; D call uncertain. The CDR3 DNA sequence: TGTGCCAGCAGCCTTTCGGTCTATGAGCAGTTCTTC. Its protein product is CASSLSVYEQFF.